These 22 T cell receptor beta chains came from one sample sequenced in a study of cytomegalovirus exposure and HLA in healthy donors. PCR amplification relied on 60 Vbeta primers (plus 13 Jbeta primers). Clones were sequenced by immunoSEQ multiplex PCR, and TCRdb holds only the in-frame ones, with some missing. The table lists 50,000 to 70,000 clones, approximately 80% of them singletons, with over 2.5% in the top ten. Sequencing was done on a sample of PBMCs. Every receptor here comes from a female donor in good health and CMV-seronegative.

This sequence joins TRBV6-5 and TRBJ2-1; TRBD2 agrees at 7 bases. The J segment lost 8 bases and the V segment lost 6 bases, leaving 13 bases of the junction unmatched. CDR1 is MNHEY, CDR2 SVGAGI, per germline. CDR3 length: 15 amino acids. The CDR3 sequence: CASSALHRRGYEQFF. Written as DNA, the CDR3 is TGTGCCAGCAGCGCCCTCCACCGGCGGGGGTATGAGCAGTTCTTC.

CDR3 protein: CASSRTSGGAGEQFF. In DNA, the CDR3 is TGTGCCAGCAGCCGGACTAGCGGGGGGGCCGGTGAGCAGTTCTTC. The chain is built from TRBV28 and TRBJ2-1; 15 positions match TRBD2. The CDR3 is 15 residues long. The J segment lost 9 bases and the V segment lost 6 bases, leaving 6 bases of the junction unmatched. CDR1 is MDHEN and CDR2 is SYDVKM in the germline V gene. The complete variable domain, with remaining parts taken from reference TRBV28 and TRBJ2-1, reads DVKVTQSSRYLVKRTGEKVFLECVQDMDHENMFWYRQDPGLGLRLIYFSYDVKMKEKGDIPEGYSVSREKKERFSLILESASTNQTSMYLCASSRTSGGAGEQFFGPGTRLTVL.

The chain links TRBV5-6 to TRBJ2-5; 10 bases are a match to TRBD2. The ends lost 4 bases at V and 5 bases at J; junction bases unmatched: 11. The CDR3 is made up of 16 amino acids. The germline CDR1 and CDR2 sequences are SGHDT and YYEEEE. The DNA for the CDR3 is TGTGCCAGCAGCCGGACTAGCGGACCGGCTAGGGAGACCCAGTACTTC. This sequence encodes CASSRTSGPARETQYF.

The chain recombines TRBV28 with TRBJ1-2, with D possibly TRBD1 on 5 matching bases. Deletions cut 6 bases from V and 6 bases from J, with 17 bases between. The CDR3 extends over 14 amino acids. Germline lookup yields CDR1 MDHEN and CDR2 SYDVKM. The DNA of the CDR3 is TGTGCCAGCAGACTTGACAGAGTACTTAATGGCTACACCTTC. Encoded protein: CASRLDRVLNGYTF.

The V and J genes are TRBV7-8 and TRBJ1-1, with D possibly matching TRBD1 (6 bases). Trimming left V 5 bases short and J 6 bases short, with 25 bases between. In germline, CDR1 is SGHVS, CDR2 FQNEAQ. This CDR3 has 17 residues. The CDR3 DNA sequence: TGTGCCAGCAGCACTAGCCCACTTAGGACAGCGGGGGCTGAAGCTTTCTTT. Translation: CASSTSPLRTAGAEAFF. Full variable domain (rest looked up from reference TRBV7-8 and TRBJ1-1): GAGVSQSPRYKVAKRGQDVALRCDPISGHVSLFWYQQALGQGPEFLTYFQNEAQLDKSGLPSDRFFAERPEGSVSTLKIQRTQQEDSAVYLCASSTSPLRTAGAEAFFGQGTRLTVV.

This clone has a single count. The chain is built from TRBV9 and TRBJ1-4; D ambiguous. The germline V gene encodes CDR1 SGDLS and CDR2 YYNGEE. The CDR3 has 13 residues. V lost 3 bases and J 7 bases, leaving 10 bases between the germline ends. CDR3: CASSGPRGEKLFF. The DNA of the CDR3 is TGTGCCAGCAGCGGGCCTCGGGGTGAAAAACTGTTTTTT.

V is TRBV9 and J is TRBJ2-7; 9 nucleotides align to TRBD1. Germline CDR1 is SGDLS and CDR2 is YYNGEE. This CDR3 contains 15 residues. V gave up 2 bases and J gave up 4 bases; unmatched junction bases: 7. CDR3 bases: TGTGCCAGCAGCGTTGGGACAGGGTTGGGTTACGAGCAGTACTTC. Translation: CASSVGTGLGYEQYF. The complete variable domain, with remaining parts taken from reference TRBV9 and TRBJ2-7, reads DSGVTQTPKHLITATGQRVTLRCSPRSGDLSVYWYQQSLDQGLQFLIQYYNGEERAKGNILERFSAQQFPDLHSELNLSSLELGDSALYFCASSVGTGLGYEQYFGPGTRLTVT.

The gene calls are TRBV15 and TRBJ1-3; TRBD1 is a possible D gene (5 bases). V shed 2 bases and J shed 16 bases, with 18 bases lying between them. The CDR3 spans 13 residues. Germline CDR1 and CDR2: LNHNV and YYDKDF (reference sequence). CDR3 loop: CATSRLFGDYIYF. CDR3 nucleotide sequence: TGTGCCACCAGCAGATTATTCGGGGACTATATCTATTTT. The full variable domain, its missing parts supplied by reference TRBV15 and TRBJ1-3, is DAMVIQNPRYQVTQFGKPVTLSCSQTLNHNVMYWYQQKSSQAPKLLFHYYDKDFNNEADTPDNFQSRRPNTSFCFLDIRSPGLGDTAMYLCATSRLFGDYIYFGEGSWLTVV.

The J gene is TRBJ2-3, the V gene TRBV10-3; D is possibly TRBD1 (7 bases). Germline CDR1 reads ENHRY; CDR2 reads SYGVKD. This CDR3 is built from 14 residues. V was pared by 6 bases and J by 3 bases, with 13 bases between. CDR3 region: CAIRGGQRTDTQYF. The DNA for the CDR3 is TGTGCCATCAGGGGGGGACAGCGAACAGATACGCAGTATTTT.

This clone was seen a handful of times. The CDR3 reads CASSAGLAGIETQYF. For the CDR3, the DNA is TGTGCCAGCAGTGCCGGGCTAGCGGGGATTGAGACCCAGTACTTC. The rearrangement links TRBV6-5 to TRBJ2-5; 9 positions agree with TRBD2. The V segment lost 5 bases and the J segment 5 bases; nucleotides outside the gene matches: 9. The CDR3 covers 15 residues. The germline V gene encodes CDR1 MNHEY and CDR2 SVGAGI.

The J gene is TRBJ2-1, the V gene TRBV7-3; possible D gene TRBD2, 7 bases. Germline CDR1 SGHTA, CDR2 FQGTGA. V was shortened by 6 bases and J by 13 bases, with 16 bases between the two germline ends. This CDR3 contains 12 residues. The CDR3 DNA reads TGTGCCAGCAGTCGACTGGGGGGGCGACAGTTCTTC. Its translation is CASSRLGGRQFF. Full variable domain (missing parts from reference TRBV7-3 and TRBJ2-1): GAGVSQTPSNKVTEKGKYVELRCDPISGHTALYWYRQSLGQGPEFLIYFQGTGAADDSGLPNDRFFAVRPEGSVSTLKIQRTERGDSAVYLCASSRLGGRQFFGPGTRLTVL.

The count of this clone is one. This chain links TRBV2 with TRBJ1-1; D is possibly TRBD1 (5 bases). CDR1 SNHLY and CDR2 FYNNEI come from the germline V gene. Trimming took 4 bases from V and 5 from J, leaving 11 bases between them. CDR3 length equals 13 residues. CDR3 amino acids: CASSGSGYTEAFF. The CDR3, as DNA: TGTGCCAGCAGTGGATCAGGGTATACTGAAGCTTTCTTT.

This chain uses TRBV10-3 with TRBJ1-1; D not resolved. The CDR3 extends over 10 amino acids. The germline gives CDR1 ENHRY, CDR2 SYGVKD. V lost 11 bases, J lost 1 base, and 5 bases lay in between. CDR3 coding DNA: TGTGCCTCAGGGAACACTGAAGCTTTCTTT. Residues: CASGNTEAFF.

As concerns this clone: In the same sample, other DNA sequences code for this CDR3. The rearrangement uses TRBV29-1 and TRBJ2-3; 16 nucleotides line up with TRBD2. This CDR3 is built from 17 residues. The V gene end was trimmed by 4 bases and the J gene end by 0 bases; junction bases not matched to a gene: 4. CDR1 SQVTM and CDR2 ANQGSEA come from the germline V gene. The CDR3 nucleotides read TGCAGCGTTGCCGGGACTAGCGGGAGGGCTAGCACAGATACGCAGTATTTT. As protein: CSVAGTSGRASTDTQYF.

The chain uses TRBV7-2 and TRBJ2-4, with D perhaps matching TRBD2 (6 bases). Deletions cut 6 bases from V and 7 bases from J, with 10 bases between. CDR3 size: 12 residues. Per the germline V gene, CDR1 is SGHTA and CDR2 is FQGNSA. The CDR3 region is CASSSGLNIQYF. DNA of the CDR3: TGTGCCAGCAGTTCGGGACTCAACATTCAGTACTTC.

This clone was recorded once. V is TRBV28 and J is TRBJ2-1, with 7 positions matching TRBD1. V was pared by 7 bases and J by 8 bases, with 14 bases of the junction left unmatched. Germline loops: CDR1 MDHEN, CDR2 SYDVKM. The CDR3 length is 15 residues. For the CDR3, the DNA is TGTGCCAGCACCCTCTCGACAGGGTTTGAGCATGAGCAGTTCTTC. Translation: CASTLSTGFEHEQFF.

The chain combines TRBV28 with TRBJ2-7, with 12 nucleotides matching TRBD2. The CDR3 has 18 residues. The V gene's germline CDR1 is MDHEN and CDR2 SYDVKM. V was pared by 2 bases and J by 1 base, with 9 bases of the junction left unmatched. The CDR3 region has the DNA TGTGCCAGCAGTTTACTAGCGGGAGGGCCAGGGGAGTCCTACGAGCAGTACTTC. This codes for CASSLLAGGPGESYEQYF.

This chain's CDR3 is CASSLWGGSADYGYTF. The CDR3 DNA reads TGTGCCAGCAGCTTATGGGGGGGCTCGGCCGACTATGGCTACACCTTC. This chain uses TRBV7-2 with TRBJ1-2; TRBD1 is a possible D gene (6 bases). Germline values: CDR1 SGHTA, CDR2 FQGNSA. Trimming left V 2 bases short and J 3 bases short, with 16 bases between. This CDR3 comprises 16 residues.

Written as DNA, the CDR3 is TGTGCCAGCAGTTACCTCGGGTTCTACGAGCAGTACTTC. Amino acid sequence: CASSYLGFYEQYF. V usage is TRBV6-5 and J usage is TRBJ2-7; D is unclear. The V and J ends lost 2 bases and 3 bases respectively, with 8 bases between them. The CDR3 is made up of 13 amino acids. Germline V gene data show CDR1 as MNHEY and CDR2 as SVGAGI.

The CDR3 DNA reads TGTGCCAGCAGCTTAGATTCAGGGGCTGGGGCCAACGTCCTGACTTTC. It specifies CASSLDSGAGANVLTF. The gene calls are TRBV7-6 and TRBJ2-6, with D possibly TRBD1 on 6 matching bases. Trimming took 1 base from V and 2 from J, leaving 9 bases between them. Germline assignment: CDR1 SGHVS and CDR2 FNYEAQ. The CDR3 has 16 residues.

This clone was seen more than once but under ten times. The J gene is TRBJ2-3, the V gene TRBV2; possible D gene TRBD2, 6 bases. The CDR3 length is 14 residues. Trimming left V 6 bases short and J 2 bases short, with 12 bases between. From germline, CDR1 is SNHLY and CDR2 FYNNEI. CDR3 residues: CASSPGTFTDTQYF. DNA for the CDR3: TGTGCCAGCAGCCCCGGGACTTTCACAGATACGCAGTATTTT.

This clone was detected a few times. The chain combines TRBV28 with TRBJ1-4, with 9 bases lining up with TRBD1. CDR1 and CDR2 from the germline V gene are MDHEN and SYDVKM. Trimming took 6 bases from V and 1 from J; bases not matched to a gene: 12. This CDR3 spans 18 amino acids. The CDR3 nucleotides are TGTGCCAGCAGCCGACCCCGGGGACAGGGAGGAACTAATGAAAAACTGTTTTTT. This encodes CASSRPRGQGGTNEKLFF.